The rows below give T cell receptor beta chains drawn from one sample of a study of blood T cell repertoires in COVID-19. Assay used: immunoSEQ multiplex PCR; TCRdb lists only in-frame clones, some missing. This sample has around 67,000 clones, with 80% to 90% found just once. Sequenced: peripheral blood. The origin of the receptors is a middle-aged man with active COVID-19. CDR3s include the opening cysteine and the closing phenylalanine or tryptophan. The order of the fields is D gene, J gene, clone size, V gene, CDR3 length, CDR3 DNA, CDR3 protein. D genes are given only for firm matches. Not all rows give a size; the values are once, few, many and, for expanded clones, a class.

d_gene: .
j_gene: TRBJ1-5
abundance: .
v_gene: TRBV15
len: 14
CDR3nt: TGTGCCACCCATCCCGGGGGGCGGTTTGAGCCCCAGCATTTT
CDR3aa: CATHPGGRFEPQHF

d_gene: .
j_gene: TRBJ2-7
abundance: once
v_gene: TRBV30
len: 13
CDR3nt: TGTGCCTGGAGAGCTTTCGGCTCCTACGAGCAGTACTTC
CDR3aa: CAWRAFGSYEQYF

d_gene: TRBD1
j_gene: TRBJ2-7
abundance: .
v_gene: TRBV6-5
len: 15
CDR3nt: TGTGCCAGCAGGAGGGACAGGCCCAAAGGAGACGAGCAGTACTTC
CDR3aa: CASRRDRPKGDEQYF

d_gene: .
j_gene: TRBJ2-1
abundance: .
v_gene: TRBV7-8
len: 12
CDR3nt: TGTGCCAGCAGCCTTACCTACAATGAGCAGTTCTTC
CDR3aa: CASSLTYNEQFF

d_gene: TRBD2
j_gene: TRBJ2-7
abundance: .
v_gene: TRBV6-1
len: 17
CDR3nt: TGTGCCAGCAGTGGACCCCGACTAGCGGGAGTAACGTACGAGCAGTACTTC
CDR3aa: CASSGPRLAGVTYEQYF

d_gene: TRBD2
j_gene: TRBJ2-3
abundance: .
v_gene: TRBV28
len: 15
CDR3nt: TGTGCCAGCAGTTTCGGCGGGGGGGGCACAGATACGCAGTATTTT
CDR3aa: CASSFGGGGTDTQYF

d_gene: .
j_gene: TRBJ1-1
abundance: .
v_gene: TRBV24-1
len: 12
CDR3nt: TGTGCCACGGCGGGAGCGGACACTGAAGCTTTCTTT
CDR3aa: CATAGADTEAFF

d_gene: TRBD2
j_gene: TRBJ2-1
abundance: .
v_gene: TRBV24-1
len: 17
CDR3nt: TGTGCCACCAGTGATTTGGAGTCTAGCGGGAAATCGGTAGAGCAGTTCTTC
CDR3aa: CATSDLESSGKSVEQFF

d_gene: TRBD1
j_gene: TRBJ1-5
abundance: .
v_gene: TRBV2
len: 14
CDR3nt: TGTGCCAGCAGTAGTCGACAGGGGAGCCAGCCCCAGCATTTT
CDR3aa: CASSSRQGSQPQHF

d_gene: TRBD1
j_gene: TRBJ2-1
abundance: .
v_gene: TRBV30
len: 14
CDR3nt: TGTGCCTGGACACGACAGGGGGCGGTGAATGAGCAGTTCTTC
CDR3aa: CAWTRQGAVNEQFF

d_gene: TRBD1
j_gene: TRBJ1-5
abundance: .
v_gene: TRBV24-1
len: 16
CDR3nt: TGTGCCACCAGTGAGACTGACAGGGGCGCTAATCAGCCCCAGCATTTT
CDR3aa: CATSETDRGANQPQHF

d_gene: TRBD1
j_gene: TRBJ2-5
abundance: .
v_gene: TRBV5-8
len: 15
CDR3nt: TGTGCCAGCAGCTTACTAGGGACAGGGACCGAGACCCAGTACTTC
CDR3aa: CASSLLGTGTETQYF

d_gene: TRBD1
j_gene: TRBJ2-3
abundance: .
v_gene: TRBV2
len: 13
CDR3nt: TGTGCCAGCAGTTCAATAGGGGGCGGTACGCAGTATTTT
CDR3aa: CASSSIGGGTQYF

d_gene: .
j_gene: TRBJ2-3
abundance: .
v_gene: TRBV30
len: 12
CDR3nt: TGTGCCTGGGGCCTGACAGGTTATACGCAGTATTTT
CDR3aa: CAWGLTGYTQYF

d_gene: .
j_gene: TRBJ2-1
abundance: once
v_gene: TRBV6-5
len: 15
CDR3nt: TGTGCCAGCAGTTACTCTGGTCGGGGGTACAATGAGCAGTTCTTC
CDR3aa: CASSYSGRGYNEQFF

d_gene: TRBD1
j_gene: TRBJ2-7
abundance: .
v_gene: TRBV7-9
len: 15
CDR3nt: TGTGCCAGCAGCTCCCCGACAGGGGGCTCCCACGAGCAGTACTTC
CDR3aa: CASSSPTGGSHEQYF

d_gene: .
j_gene: TRBJ2-1
abundance: once
v_gene: TRBV7-3
len: 18
CDR3nt: TGTGCCAGCAGCTTATCCTTACCCAGATCCACGACACCTTCAGAGCAGTTCTTC
CDR3aa: CASSLSLPRSTTPSEQFF

d_gene: TRBD1
j_gene: TRBJ1-1
abundance: .
v_gene: TRBV19
len: 16
CDR3nt: TGTGCCAGTAGTTCTTCCGGGACAGGGTTTATCACTGAAGCTTTCTTT
CDR3aa: CASSSSGTGFITEAFF

d_gene: .
j_gene: TRBJ1-1
abundance: .
v_gene: TRBV28
len: 14
CDR3nt: TGTGCCAGCCGCGCCGGGTCGGCTGGCACTGAAGCTTTCTTT
CDR3aa: CASRAGSAGTEAFF

d_gene: .
j_gene: TRBJ1-5
abundance: .
v_gene: TRBV6-2/TRBV6-3
len: 16
CDR3nt: TGTGCCAGCAGTACACCGACAGGAACTAGCAATCAGCCCCAGCATTTT
CDR3aa: CASSTPTGTSNQPQHF

d_gene: TRBD1
j_gene: TRBJ2-7
abundance: once
v_gene: TRBV2
len: 12
CDR3nt: TGTGCCAGCAGTGGACAGGGCTACGAGCAGTACTTC
CDR3aa: CASSGQGYEQYF

d_gene: TRBD1
j_gene: TRBJ1-4
abundance: few
v_gene: TRBV5-6
len: 14
CDR3nt: TGTGCCAGCAGCCCCGGGACAGGCCTCCGGGAACTGTTTTTT
CDR3aa: CASSPGTGLRELFF

d_gene: TRBD2
j_gene: TRBJ2-3
abundance: .
v_gene: TRBV19
len: 15
CDR3nt: TGTGCCAGTAGCATGACTAGCGGGAGAACCTTTACGCAGTATTTT
CDR3aa: CASSMTSGRTFTQYF

d_gene: .
j_gene: TRBJ2-1
abundance: once
v_gene: TRBV9
len: 17
CDR3nt: TGTGCCAGCAGCGACCCGATTCAGGGTGGGTCCTACAATGAGCAGTTCTTC
CDR3aa: CASSDPIQGGSYNEQFF

d_gene: TRBD1
j_gene: TRBJ1-4
abundance: .
v_gene: TRBV7-8
len: 16
CDR3nt: TGTGCCAGCAGCCCAGGGACAGGGGTAACTAATGAAAAACTGTTTTTT
CDR3aa: CASSPGTGVTNEKLFF

d_gene: TRBD2
j_gene: TRBJ2-1
abundance: .
v_gene: TRBV27
len: 14
CDR3nt: TGTGCCAGCAGTCCCCTAGGCGGGGGCAATGAGCAGTTCTTC
CDR3aa: CASSPLGGGNEQFF

d_gene: TRBD1
j_gene: TRBJ1-3
abundance: .
v_gene: TRBV4-2
len: 16
CDR3nt: TGTGCCAGCAGCCAAACGACAGGGTCATCTGGAAACACCATATATTTT
CDR3aa: CASSQTTGSSGNTIYF

d_gene: .
j_gene: TRBJ1-2
abundance: .
v_gene: TRBV7-2
len: 13
CDR3nt: TGTGCCAGCAGCTTAAGTTCGTATAGCGGCTACACCTTC
CDR3aa: CASSLSSYSGYTF

d_gene: .
j_gene: TRBJ2-7
abundance: few
v_gene: TRBV7-9
len: 15
CDR3nt: TGTGCCAGCAGCCAAGAGGAGGTAGCCTCCTACGAGCAGTACTTC
CDR3aa: CASSQEEVASYEQYF

d_gene: TRBD1
j_gene: TRBJ1-3
abundance: once
v_gene: TRBV19
len: 13
CDR3nt: TGTGCCACCACGACAGGGTCCGGAAACACCATATATTTT
CDR3aa: CATTTGSGNTIYF

d_gene: .
j_gene: TRBJ2-7
abundance: .
v_gene: TRBV7-8
len: 15
CDR3nt: TGTGCCAGCAGCTTAAACACAGGGACGGTCCACGAGCAGTACTTC
CDR3aa: CASSLNTGTVHEQYF

d_gene: .
j_gene: TRBJ1-1
abundance: few
v_gene: TRBV19
len: 14
CDR3nt: TGTGCCAGTAGGGCTCAGGGGATAAAGACTGAAGCTTTCTTT
CDR3aa: CASRAQGIKTEAFF

d_gene: TRBD1
j_gene: TRBJ1-2
abundance: .
v_gene: TRBV5-1
len: 15
CDR3nt: TGCGCCAGCGCGGACGGGACAGGGGCTAACTATGGCTACACCTTC
CDR3aa: CASADGTGANYGYTF

d_gene: .
j_gene: TRBJ2-5
abundance: once
v_gene: TRBV30
len: 14
CDR3nt: TGTGCCTGGAGCGGTAATTTAAAGAGAGAGACCCAGTACTTC
CDR3aa: CAWSGNLKRETQYF

d_gene: TRBD2
j_gene: TRBJ2-2
abundance: .
v_gene: TRBV27
len: 18
CDR3nt: TGTGCCAGCAGTTTGGGTAGGGGGCGCGGGAGGGACACCGGGGAGCTGTTTTTT
CDR3aa: CASSLGRGRGRDTGELFF

d_gene: .
j_gene: TRBJ2-6
abundance: .
v_gene: TRBV19
len: 14
CDR3nt: TGTGCCAGTAGGCCCCGGGGGGGGGCCAACGTCCTGACTTTC
CDR3aa: CASRPRGGANVLTF

d_gene: TRBD2
j_gene: TRBJ2-3
abundance: .
v_gene: TRBV2
len: 13
CDR3nt: TGTGCCAGCAGTGTGGTGGGAGCGGGAAAATGGTATTTT
CDR3aa: CASSVVGAGKWYF

d_gene: .
j_gene: TRBJ1-1
abundance: once
v_gene: TRBV27
len: 15
CDR3nt: TGTGCCAGCAGTTTATCCGGCGGGGGCCACACTGAAGCTTTCTTT
CDR3aa: CASSLSGGGHTEAFF

d_gene: TRBD2
j_gene: TRBJ2-1
abundance: .
v_gene: TRBV6-4
len: 17
CDR3nt: TGTGCCAGCAGTGAAGCTTGGACTAGCGGGAGTGTCAATGAGCAGTTCTTC
CDR3aa: CASSEAWTSGSVNEQFF

d_gene: .
j_gene: TRBJ2-2
abundance: .
v_gene: TRBV10-3
len: 15
CDR3nt: TGTGCCATCAGTGAGGGCCAGGGGGGCACCGGGGAGCTGTTTTTT
CDR3aa: CAISEGQGGTGELFF

d_gene: TRBD1
j_gene: TRBJ1-2
abundance: .
v_gene: TRBV28
len: 12
CDR3nt: TGTGCCAGCAGTCCGGACAGGTATGGCTACACCTTC
CDR3aa: CASSPDRYGYTF

d_gene: .
j_gene: TRBJ1-2
abundance: .
v_gene: TRBV2
len: 13
CDR3nt: TGTGCCAGCAGTGGACAGCTCTTCGGGGGCTACACCTTC
CDR3aa: CASSGQLFGGYTF